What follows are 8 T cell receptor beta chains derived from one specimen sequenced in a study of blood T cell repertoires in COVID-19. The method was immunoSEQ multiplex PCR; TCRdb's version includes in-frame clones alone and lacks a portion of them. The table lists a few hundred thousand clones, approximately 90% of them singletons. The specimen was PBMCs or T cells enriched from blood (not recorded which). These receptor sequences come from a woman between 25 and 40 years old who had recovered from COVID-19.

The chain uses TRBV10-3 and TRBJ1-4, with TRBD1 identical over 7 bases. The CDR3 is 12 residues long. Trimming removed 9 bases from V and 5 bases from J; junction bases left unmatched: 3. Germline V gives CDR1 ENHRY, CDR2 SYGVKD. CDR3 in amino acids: CAIRQGNEKLFF. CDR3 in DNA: TGTGCCATTAGACAGGGCAATGAAAAACTGTTTTTT.

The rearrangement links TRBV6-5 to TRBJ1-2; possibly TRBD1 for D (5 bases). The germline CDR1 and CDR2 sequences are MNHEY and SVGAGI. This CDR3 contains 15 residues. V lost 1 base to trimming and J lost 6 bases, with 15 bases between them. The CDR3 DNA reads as TGTGCCAGCAGTTACTGGATAGGGCAGGGCCATGGCTACACCTTC. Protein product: CASSYWIGQGHGYTF.

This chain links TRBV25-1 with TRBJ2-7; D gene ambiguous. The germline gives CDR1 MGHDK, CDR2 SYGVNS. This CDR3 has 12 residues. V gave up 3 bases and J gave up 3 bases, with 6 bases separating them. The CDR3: CASSETFYEQYF. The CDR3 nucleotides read TGTGCCAGCAGTGAGACATTCTACGAGCAGTACTTC.

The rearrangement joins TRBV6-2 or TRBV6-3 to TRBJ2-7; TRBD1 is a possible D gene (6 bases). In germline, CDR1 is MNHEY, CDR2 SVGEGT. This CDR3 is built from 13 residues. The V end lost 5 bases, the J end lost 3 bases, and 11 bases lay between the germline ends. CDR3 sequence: CASSVRGGYEQYF. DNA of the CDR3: TGTGCCAGCAGTGTCCGAGGGGGCTACGAGCAGTACTTC.

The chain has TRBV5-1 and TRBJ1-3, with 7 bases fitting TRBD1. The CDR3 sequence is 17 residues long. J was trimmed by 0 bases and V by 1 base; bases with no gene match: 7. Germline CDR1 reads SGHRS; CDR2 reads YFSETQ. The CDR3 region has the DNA TGCGCCAGCAGCTTGTCCTTATCAGGGGGCTCTGGAAACACCATATATTTT. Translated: CASSLSLSGGSGNTIYF.

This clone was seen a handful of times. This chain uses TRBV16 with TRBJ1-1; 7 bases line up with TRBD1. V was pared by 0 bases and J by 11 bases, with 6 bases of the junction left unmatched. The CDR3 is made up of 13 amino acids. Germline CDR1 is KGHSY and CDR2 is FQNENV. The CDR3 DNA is TGTGCCAGCAGCCAATCCTTGCAGGGGGATGCTTTCTTT. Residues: CASSQSLQGDAFF. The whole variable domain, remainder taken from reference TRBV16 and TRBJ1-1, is GEEVAQTPKHLVRGEGQKAKLYCAPIKGHSYVFWYQQVLKNEFKFLISFQNENVFDETGMPKERFSAKCLPNSPCSLEIQATKLEDSAVYFCASSQSLQGDAFFGQGTRLTVV.

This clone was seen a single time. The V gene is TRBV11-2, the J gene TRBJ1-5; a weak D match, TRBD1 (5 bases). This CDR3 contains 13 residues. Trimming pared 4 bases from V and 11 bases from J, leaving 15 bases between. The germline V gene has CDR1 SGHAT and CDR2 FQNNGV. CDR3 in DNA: TGTGCCAGCAGCTCCCAGCAGGGCGTAGCCCAGCATTTT. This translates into CASSSQQGVAQHF.

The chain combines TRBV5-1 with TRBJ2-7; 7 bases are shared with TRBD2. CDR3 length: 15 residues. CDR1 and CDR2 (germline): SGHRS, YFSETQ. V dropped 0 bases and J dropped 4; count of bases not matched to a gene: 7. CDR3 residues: CASSLGGTGGYEQYF. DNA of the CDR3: TGCGCCAGCAGCTTGGGAGGGACGGGGGGATACGAGCAGTACTTC.